The clone carrying this TCR beta chain was counted only a few times. What it binds is not known. A universal primer site was incorporated via template switching, and the cDNA contained unique molecular identifiers. TCRdb used MiXCR to reprocess the 5' RACE reads, holding one entry per CDR3 protein. The table lists hundreds of thousands of distinct CDR3 sequences, 5.5% to 7.5% of them singletons. V shed 4 bases, J shed 0 bases, and the junction held 7 bases outside the gene matches. The CDR3 is 16 residues long. The germline CDR1 and CDR2 sequences are SGHKS and YYEKEE (reference sequence). This entry belongs to a study of identical twins. Study-wide results and limits: Insertions were reduced in abundant cord blood beta clonotypes but not in memory repertoires. Conclusions rested on cross-sectional statistics rather than following the same donors.

This chain connects TRBV5-5 to TRBJ2-1; 7 bases agree with TRBD1. Sequencing was done on a sample of naive T cells sorted from blood. This clonotype originated in a man aged 18 to 29 in good health. The DNA of the CDR3 is TGTGCCAGCAGCCACGTACGGGACAGCTCCTACAATGAGCAGTTCTTC. It translates to CASSHVRDSSYNEQFF. Filled out from reference TRBV5-5 and TRBJ2-1, the complete variable domain reads DAGVTQSPTHLIKTRGQQVTLRCSPISGHKSVSWYQQVLGQGPQFIFQYYEKEERGRGNFPDRFSARQFPNYSSELNVNALLLGDSALYLCASSHVRDSSYNEQFFGPGTRLTVL.